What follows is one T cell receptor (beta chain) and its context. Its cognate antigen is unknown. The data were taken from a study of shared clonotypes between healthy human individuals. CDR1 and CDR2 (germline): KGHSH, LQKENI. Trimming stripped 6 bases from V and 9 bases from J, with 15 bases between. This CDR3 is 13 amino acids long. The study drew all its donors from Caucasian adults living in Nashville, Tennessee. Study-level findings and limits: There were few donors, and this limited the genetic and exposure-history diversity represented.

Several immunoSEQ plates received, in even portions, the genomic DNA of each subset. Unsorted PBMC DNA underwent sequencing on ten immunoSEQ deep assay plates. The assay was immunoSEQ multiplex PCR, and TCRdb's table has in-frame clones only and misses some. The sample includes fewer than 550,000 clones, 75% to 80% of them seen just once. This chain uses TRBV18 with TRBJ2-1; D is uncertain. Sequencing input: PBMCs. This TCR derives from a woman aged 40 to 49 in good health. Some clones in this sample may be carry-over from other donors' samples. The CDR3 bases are TGTGCCAGCTCTCGAGAAACCTGGCGTGAGCAGTTCTTC. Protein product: CASSRETWREQFF.